Listed below are T cell receptor beta chains from one sample, sequenced in a study of cytotoxic CD8 clonotypes in ibrutinib-treated CLL. The method was immunoSEQ multiplex PCR; TCRdb's version includes in-frame clones alone and lacks a portion of them. The sample has approximately 350,000 clones, 67% seen once. The sample consisted of PBMCs, taken after 36 months of ibrutinib treatment. These receptors were collected from a human donor with chronic lymphocytic leukemia. CDR3s include the opening cysteine and the closing phenylalanine or tryptophan. Fields, in order: D gene, V gene, J gene, clone size, CDR3 protein, CDR3 DNA. A D gene is named only where the DNA matches it firmly. Clone size is not always given. Where it is, it says once, few, many or a class for expanded clones.

NA	TRBV6-1	TRBJ2-7	NA	CASSTQQVSYEQYF	TGTGCCAGCAGCACCCAACAGGTATCCTACGAGCAGTACTTC
NA	TRBV2	TRBJ2-7	NA	CASREVAFVRYEQYF	TGTGCCAGCAGGGAGGTTGCCTTCGTCCGCTACGAGCAGTACTTC
TRBD1	TRBV9	TRBJ2-7	few	CASSPRTGTYEQYF	TGTGCCAGCAGCCCTAGGACAGGGACCTACGAGCAGTACTTC
TRBD2	TRBV5-1	TRBJ2-3	NA	CASSYYTSGRTDTQYF	TGCGCCAGCAGCTACTACACTAGCGGGCGAACAGATACGCAGTATTTT
NA	TRBV7-8	TRBJ2-3	NA	CASSLGGGGTDTQYF	TGTGCCAGCAGCTTAGGTGGAGGGGGCACAGATACGCAGTATTTT
NA	TRBV4-1	TRBJ2-5	NA	CASSRPDRVGETQYF	TGCGCCAGCAGCCGACCCGATCGGGTTGGGGAGACCCAGTACTTC
NA	TRBV5-1	TRBJ1-1	NA	CASSFWGREAFF	TGCGCCAGCAGCTTCTGGGGGAGAGAAGCTTTCTTT
NA	TRBV2	TRBJ1-5	NA	CASRYGGNQPQHF	TGTGCCAGCAGATATGGGGGAAATCAGCCCCAGCATTTT
NA	TRBV11-1	TRBJ2-5	NA	CASSLTFLTETQYF	TGTGCCAGCAGCCTGACATTTTTGACAGAGACCCAGTACTTC
NA	TRBV2	TRBJ2-7	NA	CASSGLSYEQYF	TGTGCCAGCAGCGGACTGTCCTACGAGCAGTACTTC
NA	TRBV7-2	TRBJ2-6	NA	CASSRTIAFGANVLTF	TGTGCCAGCAGCCGTACAATTGCTTTTGGGGCCAACGTCCTGACTTTC
NA	TRBV7-9	TRBJ1-6	once	CASSLRPIDSPLHF	TGTGCCAGCAGCTTGCGACCCATCGATTCACCCCTCCACTTT
TRBD1	TRBV19	TRBJ2-5	NA	CASQGQAYQETQYF	TGTGCCAGTCAAGGACAGGCTTACCAAGAGACCCAGTACTTC